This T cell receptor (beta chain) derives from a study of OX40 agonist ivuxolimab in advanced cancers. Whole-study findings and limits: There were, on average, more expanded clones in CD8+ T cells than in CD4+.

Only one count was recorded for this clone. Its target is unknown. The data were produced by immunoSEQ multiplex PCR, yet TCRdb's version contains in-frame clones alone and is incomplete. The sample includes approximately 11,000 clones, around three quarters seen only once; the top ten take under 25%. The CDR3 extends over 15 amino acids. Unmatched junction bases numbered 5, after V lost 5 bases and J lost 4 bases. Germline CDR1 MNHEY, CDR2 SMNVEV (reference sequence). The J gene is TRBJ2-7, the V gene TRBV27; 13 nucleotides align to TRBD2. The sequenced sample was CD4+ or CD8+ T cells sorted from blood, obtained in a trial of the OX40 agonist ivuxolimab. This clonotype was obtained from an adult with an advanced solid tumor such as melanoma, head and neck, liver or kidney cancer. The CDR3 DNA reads TGTGCCAGCAGTGGACTAGCGGGAGAGAGTTACGAGCAGTACTTC. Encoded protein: CASSGLAGESYEQYF.